This T cell receptor beta chain is from a study of blood T cells in healthy people across ages. The authors ran a second PCR of roughly 6 to 11 cycles using a sample-barcoded 5' primer and a J-beta primer mix. TCRdb fed the 5' RACE reads into MiXCR, producing one record per CDR3 protein. Among 1.8 million or so distinct CDR3 sequences listed, approximately 39% were seen once. Study-level results: No one knew whether donors had CMV, which possibly confounded expanded clonotype changes.

Germline values: CDR1 SGHTA, CDR2 FQGNSA. The CDR3 sequence is 15 residues long. Comment on this clonotype: Its antigen is unknown.

This receptor was obtained from a human donor in good health. V and J are TRBV7-2 and TRBJ2-5, with D maybe TRBD2 (7 bases). The J call is uncertain, as TRBJ2-7 better fits the DNA end. Specimen: blood. CDR3 sequence reads: CASSLEAGDYYEQYF. The CDR3 bases are TGTGCCAGCAGCTTAGAGGCAGGGGACTACTACGAGCAGTACTTC.